This T cell receptor beta chain was sequenced during a study of tumor-infiltrating lymphocytes in primary liver carcinoma (dated by TCRdb to about 2017). In the study overall: Between late 2015 and March 2016, a few patients in China with histopathologically diagnosed primary liver carcinoma had surgical resection. Hepatocellular carcinoma (four) or combined HCC and intrahepatic cholangiocarcinoma (one) was present in the five patients, who were three men and two women aged 30 to 69 years. The tumors of the five patients were staged as T1-T3 N0M0, with maximum diameters ranging from about 4 to 10 cm. Each sample produced about 3.5 to 7.13 million productive TCRbeta reads, and read depth showed no significant difference between tissue types. The study combined TCRbeta repertoire sequencing, expression microarrays and whole-exome sequencing across five regions of each liver tumor, with adjacent normal tissue and blood. A total of roughly 35 specimens from 5 patients, comprising 25 or so tumor regions, 5 adjacent noncancerous liver tissues and 5 peripheral blood samples, were covered by TCRbeta repertoire sequencing. Technical replicate repertoires showed high reproducibility, with mean shared-clone rates about 0.86 and correlation coefficients above 0.98.

About this clonotype itself: The antigen it recognizes is unknown. Its ends do not fully match the called genes, so a read error is possible.

TRIzol reagent was used to extract blood RNA from unsorted whole blood, while the DNeasy Blood & Tissue kit provided the germline DNA. Chronic HBV infection was present in the patients, and the patients were treatment-naive at sampling. Around 4 milliliters of peripheral blood were collected into K2EDTA tubes before surgery. The full study reports these points: Repertoire overlap was higher between tumor regions (mean around 36%) than tumor-adjacent (approximately 17%) or tumor-blood (14%) pairs, consistent with antigen-driven expansion. Only the TCR beta chain was sequenced, which likely underestimates true repertoire diversity because unpaired alpha chains were not captured. The top 250 clones accounted for a significantly greater share of the repertoire in tumors than in blood (p = 0.039). Comparison of CD4+ and CD8+ T cell repertoires was precluded by the use of bulk unsorted samples. With just five patients in the study, the authors point out that the findings should be validated in a larger study.

Using a constant-region primer and ProtoScript II reverse transcriptase, TCRbeta-specific cDNA was reverse-transcribed from around 500 ng total RNA. Three nested multiplex PCR rounds, following a slightly modified ARM-PCR procedure, were used to build the TCRbeta libraries. Each of the first two PCR rounds ran for approximately 10 cycles and used multiplex TRBV1-TRBV30 forward primers together with a Cbeta reverse primer. A final 25-cycle PCR with Deep VentR polymerase added sample barcodes and Illumina adapters. Before sequencing, amplicons of 200-500 bp were gel-purified using a QIAquick gel extraction kit. An Illumina HiSeq 2500 was used to sequence the TCRbeta amplicons with 250-bp paired-end reads. The study's processing was this. Quality trimming of reads was performed with Trimmomatic v0.33, and paired reads were merged with FLASH v1.2.11 so that full CDR3 sequences could be recovered. MiGEC v1.2.1b assigned V, D and J germline segments to the rearranged TCRbeta sequences. Clonotype statistics, along with Shannon-Wiener diversity indices, were calculated using VDJtools v1.0.0. Except for diversity analysis, only each sample's 250 most abundant clonotypes were used in subsequent analyses to reduce sampling bias. In TCRdb, the public reads were trimmed at Q25 with fastp and aligned with MiXCR, with productive beta chains retained. When rows share a CDR3 protein, they turn into one entry using the most common DNA and genes. The V and J calls come from TCRdb's annotation, not from the publication. In all, the sample holds approximately 300,000 distinct CDR3 sequences, and about 62% of those were seen once. The ten most abundant clones make up roughly 8.9% of the sample.

As encoded in the germline V gene (reference sequence), CDR1 is SEHNR while CDR2 is FQNEAQ. Its CDR3 holds 14 amino acids, cysteine through phenylalanine. Of the read, only the CDR3 DNA is kept; its 42 bases are in frame from base 1. The TCR was taken from a man aged 35-49 years with primary liver carcinoma and hepatitis B virus infection. The chain uses TRBV7-9 and TRBJ1-2; the D gene cannot be resolved reliably. Sequencing used peripheral blood. In nucleotides, the sequence is TGTGCCAGCAGCTTAATTGACGACGCGAATGGCTGCACCTTC. Its translation is CASSLIDDANGCTF. This CDR3, with the reference TRBV7-9 and TRBJ1-2 proteins standing in past its ends, gives the full variable domain DTGVSQNPRHKITKRGQNVTFRCDPISEHNRLYWYRQTLGQGPEFLTYFQNEAQLEKSRLLSDRFSAERPKGSFSTLEIQRTEQGDSAMYLCASSLIDDANGCTFGSGTRLTVV.